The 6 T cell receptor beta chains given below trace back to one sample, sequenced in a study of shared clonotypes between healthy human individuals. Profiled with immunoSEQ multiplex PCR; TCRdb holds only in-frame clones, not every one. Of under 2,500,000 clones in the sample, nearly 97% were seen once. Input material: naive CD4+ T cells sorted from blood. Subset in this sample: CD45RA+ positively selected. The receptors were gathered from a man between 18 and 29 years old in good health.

CDR3 coding DNA: TGCGCCAGCAGCCCCGACAGGGGGCAGGGGGAGACCCAGTACTTC. Protein: CASSPDRGQGETQYF. This chain joins TRBV5-1 and TRBJ2-5; 10 positions agree with TRBD1. The V and J ends lost 4 bases and 5 bases, in that order; junction bases with no gene match: 8. The V gene's germline CDR1 is SGHRS and CDR2 YFSETQ. The CDR3 is 15 residues long. Together with reference TRBV5-1 and TRBJ2-5, the CDR3 gives the full variable domain: KAGVTQTPRYLIKTRGQQVTLSCSPISGHRSVSWYQQTPGQGLQFLFEYFSETQRNKGNFPGRFSGRQFSNSRSEMNVSTLELGDSALYLCASSPDRGQGETQYFGPGTRLLVL.

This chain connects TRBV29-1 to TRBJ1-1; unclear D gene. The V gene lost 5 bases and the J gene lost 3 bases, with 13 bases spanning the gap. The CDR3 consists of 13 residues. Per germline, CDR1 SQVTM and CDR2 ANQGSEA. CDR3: CSVTQVGYTEAFF. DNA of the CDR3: TGCAGCGTTACTCAGGTGGGTTACACTGAAGCTTTCTTT.

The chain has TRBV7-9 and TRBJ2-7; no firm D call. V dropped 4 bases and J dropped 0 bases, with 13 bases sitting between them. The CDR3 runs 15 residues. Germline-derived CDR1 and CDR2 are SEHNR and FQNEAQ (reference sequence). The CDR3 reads CASSYLAVSSYEQYF. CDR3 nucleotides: TGTGCCAGCAGCTACCTGGCGGTTAGCTCCTACGAGCAGTACTTC.

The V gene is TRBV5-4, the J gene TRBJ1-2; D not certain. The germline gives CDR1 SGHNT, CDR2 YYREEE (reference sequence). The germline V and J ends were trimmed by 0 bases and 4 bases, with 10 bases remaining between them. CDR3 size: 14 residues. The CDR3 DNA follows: TGTGCCAGCAGCTTGGCTGGCCAGGCCTATGGCTACACCTTC. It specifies CASSLAGQAYGYTF. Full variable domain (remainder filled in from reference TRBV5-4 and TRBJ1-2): ETGVTQSPTHLIKTRGQQVTLRCSSQSGHNTVSWYQQALGQGPQFIFQYYREEENGRGNFPPRFSGLQFPNYSSELNVNALELDDSALYLCASSLAGQAYGYTFGSGTRLTVV.

CDR3: CASRPTRALPEKLFF. Written as DNA, the CDR3 is TGTGCCAGCAGGCCCACTCGGGCCTTACCTGAAAAACTGTTTTTT. The chain couples TRBV6-5 to TRBJ1-4; D gene ambiguous. This CDR3 region has 15 residues. The germline V and J ends were trimmed by 6 bases and 7 bases, with 18 bases remaining between them. The germline CDR1 and CDR2 sequences are MNHEY and SVGAGI.

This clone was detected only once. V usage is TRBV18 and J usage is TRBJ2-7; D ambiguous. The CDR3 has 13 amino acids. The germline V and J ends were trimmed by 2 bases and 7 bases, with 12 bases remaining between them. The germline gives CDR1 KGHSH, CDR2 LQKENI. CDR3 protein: CASSPWAPYEQYF. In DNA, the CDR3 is TGTGCCAGCTCACCATGGGCCCCGTATGAGCAGTACTTC.